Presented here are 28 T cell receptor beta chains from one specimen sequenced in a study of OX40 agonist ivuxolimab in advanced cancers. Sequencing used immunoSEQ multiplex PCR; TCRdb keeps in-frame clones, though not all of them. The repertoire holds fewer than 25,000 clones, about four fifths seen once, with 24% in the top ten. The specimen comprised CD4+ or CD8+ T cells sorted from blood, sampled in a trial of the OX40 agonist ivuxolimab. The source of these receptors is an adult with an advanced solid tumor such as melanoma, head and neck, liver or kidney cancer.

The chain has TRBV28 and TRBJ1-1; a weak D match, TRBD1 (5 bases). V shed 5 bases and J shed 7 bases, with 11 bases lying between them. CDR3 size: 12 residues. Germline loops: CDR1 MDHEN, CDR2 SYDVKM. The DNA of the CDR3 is TGTGCCAGCAGTATCCGACAGCGTGAAGCTTTCTTT. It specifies CASSIRQREAFF. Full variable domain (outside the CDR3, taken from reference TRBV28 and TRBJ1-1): DVKVTQSSRYLVKRTGEKVFLECVQDMDHENMFWYRQDPGLGLRLIYFSYDVKMKEKGDIPEGYSVSREKKERFSLILESASTNQTSMYLCASSIRQREAFFGQGTRLTVV.

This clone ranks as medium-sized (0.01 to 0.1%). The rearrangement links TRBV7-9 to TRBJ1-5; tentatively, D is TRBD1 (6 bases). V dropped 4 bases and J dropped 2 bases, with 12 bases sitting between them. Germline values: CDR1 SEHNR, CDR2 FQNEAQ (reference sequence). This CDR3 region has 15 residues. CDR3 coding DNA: TGTGCCAGCAGCTGGGACACTGAAGGCAATCAGCCCCAGCATTTT. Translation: CASSWDTEGNQPQHF.

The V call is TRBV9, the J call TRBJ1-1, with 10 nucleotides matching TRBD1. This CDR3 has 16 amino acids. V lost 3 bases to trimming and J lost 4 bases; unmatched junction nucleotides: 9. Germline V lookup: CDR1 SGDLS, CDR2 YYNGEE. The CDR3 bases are TGTGCCAGCAGCGGGGGACAGGGGTCGCTCGTCACTGAAGCTTTCTTT. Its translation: CASSGGQGSLVTEAFF.

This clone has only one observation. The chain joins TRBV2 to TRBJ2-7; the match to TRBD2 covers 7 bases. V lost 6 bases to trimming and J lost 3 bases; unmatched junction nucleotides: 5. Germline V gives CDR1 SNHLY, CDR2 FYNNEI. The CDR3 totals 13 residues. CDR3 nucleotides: TGTGCCAGCAGACTAGCGCTAGTCTACGAGCAGTACTTC. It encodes CASRLALVYEQYF.

The CDR3, as DNA: TGTGCCAGCACGGGCCCCACGGCTCGCGCTGATGAGCAGTTCTTC. Amino acid sequence: CASTGPTARADEQFF. The chain recombines TRBV27 with TRBJ2-1; D gene uncertain. The CDR3 runs to 15 residues. The ends were cut back, 7 bases at V and 8 bases at J, with 21 bases in the middle. Germline CDR1 MNHEY, CDR2 SMNVEV (reference sequence).

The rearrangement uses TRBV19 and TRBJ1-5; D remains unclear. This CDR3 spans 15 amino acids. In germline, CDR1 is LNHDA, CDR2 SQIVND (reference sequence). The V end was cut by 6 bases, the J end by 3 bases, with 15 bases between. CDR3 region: CASSSFDFFNQPQHF. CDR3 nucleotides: TGTGCCAGTAGCTCCTTCGACTTTTTCAATCAGCCCCAGCATTTT. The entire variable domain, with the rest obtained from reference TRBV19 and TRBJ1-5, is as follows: DGGITQSPKYLFRKEGQNVTLSCEQNLNHDAMYWYRQDPGQGLRLIYYSQIVNDFQKGDIAEGYSVSREKKESFPLTVTSAQKNPTAFYLCASSSFDFFNQPQHFGDGTRLSIL.

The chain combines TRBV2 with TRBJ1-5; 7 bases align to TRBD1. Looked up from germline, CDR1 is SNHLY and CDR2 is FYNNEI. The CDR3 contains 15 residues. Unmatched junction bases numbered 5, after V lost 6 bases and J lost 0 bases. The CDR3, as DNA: TGTGCCAGCAGATCGGGACAGTATAGCAATCAGCCCCAGCATTTT. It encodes CASRSGQYSNQPQHF.

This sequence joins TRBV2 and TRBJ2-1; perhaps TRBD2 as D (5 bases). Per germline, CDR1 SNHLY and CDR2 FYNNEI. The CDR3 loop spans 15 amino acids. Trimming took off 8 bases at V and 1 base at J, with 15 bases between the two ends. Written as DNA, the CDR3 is TGTGCCAGCCCACTGAGCGGAGTTTCCTACAATGAGCAGTTCTTC. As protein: CASPLSGVSYNEQFF.

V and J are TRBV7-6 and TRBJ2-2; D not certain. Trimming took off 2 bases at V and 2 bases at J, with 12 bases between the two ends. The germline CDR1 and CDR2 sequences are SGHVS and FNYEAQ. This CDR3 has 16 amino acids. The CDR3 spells CASSLFGRRNTGELFF. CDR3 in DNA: TGTGCCAGCAGCTTATTTGGGCGGCGAAACACCGGGGAGCTGTTTTTT.

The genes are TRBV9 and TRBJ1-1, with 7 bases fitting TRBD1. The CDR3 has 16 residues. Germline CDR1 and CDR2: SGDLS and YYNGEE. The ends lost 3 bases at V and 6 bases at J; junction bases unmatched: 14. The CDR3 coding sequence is TGTGCCAGCAGCGCTAACCCCCAGGGGGGGCTCCCTGAAGCTTTCTTT. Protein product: CASSANPQGGLPEAFF.

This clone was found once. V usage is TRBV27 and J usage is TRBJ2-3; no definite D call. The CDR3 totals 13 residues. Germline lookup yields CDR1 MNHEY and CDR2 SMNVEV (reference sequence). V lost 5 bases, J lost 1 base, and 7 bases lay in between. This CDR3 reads CASSLLRTDTQYF. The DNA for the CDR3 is TGTGCCAGCAGTCTCCTTCGCACAGATACGCAGTATTTT.

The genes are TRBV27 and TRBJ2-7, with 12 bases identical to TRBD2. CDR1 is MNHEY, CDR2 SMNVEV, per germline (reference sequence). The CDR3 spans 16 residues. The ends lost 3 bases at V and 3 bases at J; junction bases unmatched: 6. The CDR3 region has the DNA TGTGCCAGCAGTTTTACGACTAGCGGGAGCTTCTACGAGCAGTACTTC. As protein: CASSFTTSGSFYEQYF.

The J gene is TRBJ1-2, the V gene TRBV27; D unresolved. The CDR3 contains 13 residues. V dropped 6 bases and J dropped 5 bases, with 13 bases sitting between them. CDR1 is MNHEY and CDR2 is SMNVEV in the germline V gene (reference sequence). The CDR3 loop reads CASRTRPGYGYTF. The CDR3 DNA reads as TGTGCCAGCAGGACAAGGCCGGGTTATGGCTACACCTTC.

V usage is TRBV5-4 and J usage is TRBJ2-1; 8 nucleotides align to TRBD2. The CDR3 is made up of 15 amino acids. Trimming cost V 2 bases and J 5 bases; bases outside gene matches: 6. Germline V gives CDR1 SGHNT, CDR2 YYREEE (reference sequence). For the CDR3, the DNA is TGTGCCAGCAGCTTTTCCGGGAGGGGGAACAATGAGCAGTTCTTC. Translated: CASSFSGRGNNEQFF.

This CDR3 is CASSTRAGTLQETQYF. CDR3 in DNA: TGTGCCAGCAGCACCAGGGCCGGGACACTCCAAGAGACCCAGTACTTC. The V call is TRBV7-8, the J call TRBJ2-5; a possible D gene is TRBD1 (6 bases). Germline assignment: CDR1 SGHVS and CDR2 FQNEAQ. V was trimmed by 5 bases and J by 1 base, leaving 17 bases between them. The CDR3 sequence is 16 residues long. Combining the CDR3 with reference TRBV7-8 and TRBJ2-5 gives the whole variable domain GAGVSQSPRYKVAKRGQDVALRCDPISGHVSLFWYQQALGQGPEFLTYFQNEAQLDKSGLPSDRFFAERPEGSVSTLKIQRTQQEDSAVYLCASSTRAGTLQETQYFGPGTRLLVL.

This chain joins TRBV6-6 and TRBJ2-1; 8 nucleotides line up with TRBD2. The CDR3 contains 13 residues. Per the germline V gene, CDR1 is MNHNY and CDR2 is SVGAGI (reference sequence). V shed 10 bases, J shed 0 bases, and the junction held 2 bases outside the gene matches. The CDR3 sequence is CATGTSSYNEQFF. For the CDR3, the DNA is TGTGCCACCGGGACTAGCTCCTACAATGAGCAGTTCTTC.

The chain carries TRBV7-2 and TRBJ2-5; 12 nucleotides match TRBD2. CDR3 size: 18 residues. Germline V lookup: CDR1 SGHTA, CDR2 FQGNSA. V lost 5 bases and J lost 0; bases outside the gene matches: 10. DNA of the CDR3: TGTGCCAGCAGCCAAGGACTAGCGGGGCTTGCGTACCAAGAGACCCAGTACTTC. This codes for CASSQGLAGLAYQETQYF.

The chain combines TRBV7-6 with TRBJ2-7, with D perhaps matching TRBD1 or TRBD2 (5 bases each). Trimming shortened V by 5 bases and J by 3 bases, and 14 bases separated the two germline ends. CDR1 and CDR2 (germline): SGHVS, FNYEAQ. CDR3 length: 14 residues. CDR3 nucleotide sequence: TGTGCCAGCAGCCCCGGGACGGCGGTCTACGAGCAGTACTTC. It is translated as CASSPGTAVYEQYF.

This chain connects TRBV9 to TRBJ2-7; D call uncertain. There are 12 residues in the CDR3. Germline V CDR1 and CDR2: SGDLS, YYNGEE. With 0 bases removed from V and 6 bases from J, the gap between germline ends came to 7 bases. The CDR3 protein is CASSVGLGEQYF. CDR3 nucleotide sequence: TGTGCCAGCAGCGTAGGATTGGGCGAGCAGTACTTC.

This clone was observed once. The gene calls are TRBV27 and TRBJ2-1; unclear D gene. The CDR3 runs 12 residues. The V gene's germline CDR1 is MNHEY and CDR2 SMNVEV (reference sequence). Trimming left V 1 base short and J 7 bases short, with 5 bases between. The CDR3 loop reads CASSLYGNEQFF. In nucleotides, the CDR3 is TGTGCCAGCAGTTTATATGGGAATGAGCAGTTCTTC.

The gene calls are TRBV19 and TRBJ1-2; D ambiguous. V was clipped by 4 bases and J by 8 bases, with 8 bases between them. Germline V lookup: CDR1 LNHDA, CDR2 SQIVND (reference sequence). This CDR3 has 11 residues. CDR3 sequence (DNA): TGTGCCAGTAGTACTTCGGCCGGCTACACCTTC. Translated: CASSTSAGYTF.

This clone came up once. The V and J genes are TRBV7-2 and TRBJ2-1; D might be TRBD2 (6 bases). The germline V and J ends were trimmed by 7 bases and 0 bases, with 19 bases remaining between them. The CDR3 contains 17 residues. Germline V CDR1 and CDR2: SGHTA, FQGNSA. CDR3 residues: CASIRGRGMSSYNEQFF. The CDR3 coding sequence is TGTGCCAGCATCCGTGGGCGCGGGATGAGCTCCTACAATGAGCAGTTCTTC. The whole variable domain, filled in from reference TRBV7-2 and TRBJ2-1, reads GAGVSQSPSNKVTEKGKDVELRCDPISGHTALYWYRQSLGQGLEFLIYFQGNSAPDKSGLPSDRFSAERTGGSVSTLTIQRTQQEDSAVYLCASIRGRGMSSYNEQFFGPGTRLTVL.

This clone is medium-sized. CDR3 in DNA: TGTGCCAGCCAAGAGGGGCGGACTAAAATTACCTACGAGCAGTACTTC. It is translated as CASQEGRTKITYEQYF. The chain recombines TRBV28 with TRBJ2-7, with TRBD2 as a possible D gene (6 bases). The CDR3 spans 16 residues. The germline V and J ends were trimmed by 8 bases and 2 bases, with 22 bases remaining between them. Germline CDR1 MDHEN, CDR2 SYDVKM.

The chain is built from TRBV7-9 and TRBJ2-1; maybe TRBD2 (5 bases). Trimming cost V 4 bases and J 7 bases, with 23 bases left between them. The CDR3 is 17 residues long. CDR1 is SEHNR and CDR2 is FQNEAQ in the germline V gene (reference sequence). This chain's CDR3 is CASSSRQELGLVNEQFF. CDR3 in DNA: TGTGCCAGCAGCTCTCGCCAAGAACTAGGGCTAGTTAATGAGCAGTTCTTC.

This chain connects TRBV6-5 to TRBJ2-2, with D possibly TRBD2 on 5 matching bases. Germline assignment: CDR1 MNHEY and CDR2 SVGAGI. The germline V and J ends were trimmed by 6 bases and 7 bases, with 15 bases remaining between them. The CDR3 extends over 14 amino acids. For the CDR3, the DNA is TGTGCCAGCAGCTTACGAGGGCTTGGCGGGGAGCTGTTTTTT. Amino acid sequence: CASSLRGLGGELFF.

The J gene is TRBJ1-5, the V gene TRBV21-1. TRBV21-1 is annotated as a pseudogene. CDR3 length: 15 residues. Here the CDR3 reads CASSNIVLCKKPQHF. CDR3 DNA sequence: TGTGCCAGCAGCAATATCGTCCTCTGCAAGAAGCCCCAGCATTTT.

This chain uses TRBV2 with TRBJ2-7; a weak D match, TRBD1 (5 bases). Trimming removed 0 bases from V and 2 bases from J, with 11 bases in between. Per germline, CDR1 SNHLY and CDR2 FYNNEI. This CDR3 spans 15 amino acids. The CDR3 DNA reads TGTGCCAGCAGTGAAGCATGGCAGGGTACCTACGAGCAGTACTTC. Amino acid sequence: CASSEAWQGTYEQYF. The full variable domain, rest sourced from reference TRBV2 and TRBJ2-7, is EPEVTQTPSHQVTQMGQEVILRCVPISNHLYFYWYRQILGQKVEFLVSFYNNEISEKSEIFDDQFSVERPDGSNFTLKIRSTKLEDSAMYFCASSEAWQGTYEQYFGPGTRLTVT.

In DNA form, the CDR3 reads TGTGCCAGCAGCGTAGCTACGGGAGGGGGCACAGATACGCAGTATTTT. Translated: CASSVATGGGTDTQYF. The chain joins TRBV9 to TRBJ2-3, with 8 nucleotides matching TRBD2. V lost 0 bases, J lost 1 base, and 4 bases stayed unmatched. The CDR3 runs to 16 residues. Per the germline V gene, CDR1 is SGDLS and CDR2 is YYNGEE.